The 14 T cell receptor beta chains below were found in one sample sequenced in a study of T cells in Graves' hyperthyroidism and ophthalmopathy. TCR beta CDR3 regions were amplified from RNA transcripts. First-round RT-PCR of the TCR CDR3 relied on the HTBI primer set. From the multiplex PCR reads, TCRdb called clonotypes with MiXCR, one entry per CDR3 protein. The sample has about 560,000 distinct CDR3 sequences, around 17% seen once; the top ten hold about 17%. The sample comprised blood. These receptors came from a young woman with Graves' hyperthyroidism.

The V and J genes are TRBV6-2 or TRBV6-3 and TRBJ2-1, with 13 bases lining up with TRBD2. The CDR3 loop spans 17 amino acids. Trimming removed 5 bases from V and 0 bases from J; junction bases left unmatched: 4. CDR1 is MNHEY, CDR2 SVGEGT, per germline. CDR3 nucleotides: TGTGCCAGCAGTGGGACTAGCGGGAACCCCTCCTACAATGAGCAGTTCTTC. It is translated as CASSGTSGNPSYNEQFF.

CDR3 coding DNA: TGTGCCAGCAGTGAACTATGGGGGGCTGGCCAGCCCCAGCATTTT. As protein: CASSELWGAGQPQHF. V usage is TRBV6-1 and J usage is TRBJ1-5; a possible D gene is TRBD1 (6 bases). Germline CDR1 MNHNS, CDR2 SASEGT. This CDR3 is 15 amino acids long. V lost 2 bases to trimming and J lost 7 bases, with 15 bases between them.

The rearrangement links TRBV12-3 or TRBV12-4 to TRBJ1-2; no definite D call. This CDR3 region has 14 residues. V was trimmed by 4 bases and J by 1 base, leaving 10 bases between them. The CDR3 DNA follows: TGTGCCAGCAGTTCGACAAGGCTTAACTATGGCTACACCTTC. Translation: CASSSTRLNYGYTF.

The chain is built from TRBV19 and TRBJ1-5, with D possibly matching TRBD1 (5 bases). Trimming cost V 5 bases and J 7 bases, with 6 bases left between them. The germline V gene encodes CDR1 LNHDA and CDR2 SQIVND (reference sequence). The length of the CDR3 is 11 residues. The CDR3 coding sequence is TGTGCCAGTAGTCAGGGACAGCCCCAGCATTTT. Its translation: CASSQGQPQHF.

This clonotype was seen at least ten times. This chain links TRBV20-1 with TRBJ1-1; 8 nucleotides align to TRBD1. Germline V CDR1 and CDR2: DFQATT, SNEGSKA (reference sequence). The V gene end was trimmed by 0 bases and the J gene end by 1 base; junction bases not matched to a gene: 1. The CDR3 spans 14 residues. CDR3 region: CSAREGTGNTEAFF. In DNA form, the CDR3 reads TGCAGTGCTAGAGAGGGGACAGGGAACACTGAAGCTTTCTTT.

The chain has TRBV20-1 and TRBJ1-3, with D tentatively TRBD1 (5 bases). Germline V gives CDR1 DFQATT, CDR2 SNEGSKA (reference sequence). V dropped 3 bases and J dropped 0 bases, with 9 bases sitting between them. This CDR3 has 14 amino acids. CDR3 sequence: CSARRDLSGNTIYF. CDR3 coding DNA: TGCAGTGCTAGGAGGGACCTCTCTGGAAACACCATATATTTT.

This clonotype was seen a few times. This chain connects TRBV25-1 to TRBJ2-2, with D unclear. This CDR3 spans 13 amino acids. Germline V lookup: CDR1 MGHDK, CDR2 SYGVNS. Between the trimmed V and J ends, which lost 2 bases and 6 bases, there was a span of 7 bases. Here the CDR3 DNA reads TGTGCCAGCAGTGAACTGAAGGCCGGGGAGCTGTTTTTT. Its translation: CASSELKAGELFF.

This clonotype was seen at least ten times. The chain links TRBV9 to TRBJ2-5; D possibly uses TRBD1 or TRBD2 (6 bases each). V was shortened by 3 bases and J by 4 bases, with 16 bases between the two germline ends. This CDR3 contains 15 residues. Germline CDR1 is SGDLS and CDR2 is YYNGEE. The DNA for the CDR3 is TGTGCCAGCAGCGCAAGGGGGGACCCGGGAGAGACCCAGTACTTC. This translates into CASSARGDPGETQYF. The full variable domain, in which reference TRBV9 and TRBJ2-5 provide the parts outside the CDR3, is DSGVTQTPKHLITATGQRVTLRCSPRSGDLSVYWYQQSLDQGLQFLIQYYNGEERAKGNILERFSAQQFPDLHSELNLSSLELGDSALYFCASSARGDPGETQYFGPGTRLLVL.

This clonotype occurred many times. The chain has TRBV7-9 and TRBJ1-1; D perhaps matches TRBD1 (5 bases). There are 13 residues in the CDR3. Germline V gene sequence: CDR1 SEHNR, CDR2 FQNEAQ (reference sequence). Between the trimmed V and J ends, which lost 6 bases and 4 bases, there was a span of 12 bases. The chain's CDR3 is CASRGAQFTEAFF. In DNA form, the CDR3 reads TGTGCCAGCAGAGGGGCACAGTTCACTGAAGCTTTCTTT.

V and J are TRBV10-1 and TRBJ2-1; 13 nucleotides agree with TRBD2. Germline lookup yields CDR1 WNHNN and CDR2 SYGVQD (reference sequence). The CDR3 sequence is 16 residues long. Trimming removed 4 bases from V and 5 bases from J; junction bases left unmatched: 5. CDR3 residues: CASSGRTSGGHNEQFF. The CDR3 DNA sequence: TGCGCCAGCAGTGGCAGGACTAGCGGGGGCCACAATGAGCAGTTCTTC.

The V and J genes are TRBV20-1 and TRBJ2-1; perhaps TRBD2 as D (5 bases). Between the trimmed V and J ends, which lost 1 base and 9 bases, there was a span of 22 bases. The CDR3 loop spans 16 amino acids. The germline gives CDR1 DFQATT, CDR2 SNEGSKA (reference sequence). This chain's CDR3 is CSARGGLAGGRGEQFF. The CDR3 bases are TGCAGTGCTAGAGGAGGGCTAGCCGGAGGCCGAGGTGAGCAGTTCTTC.

This clonotype has at least ten counts. The genes are TRBV12-3 or TRBV12-4 and TRBJ1-2; D unresolved. V lost 5 bases and J 1 base, leaving 2 bases between the germline ends. The CDR3 consists of 11 residues. CDR3 bases: TGTGCCAGCAGTATTAACTATGGCTACACCTTC. Encoded protein: CASSINYGYTF.

V usage is TRBV4-1 and J usage is TRBJ2-1, with D possibly being TRBD2 (5 bases). Per germline, CDR1 MGHRA and CDR2 YSYEKL. The CDR3 spans 15 residues. V shed 1 base and J shed 9 bases, with 16 bases lying between them. CDR3 DNA sequence: TGCGCCAGCAGCCAAGCCCCAACTAGTCTGGGTGAGCAGTTCTTC. Translation gives CASSQAPTSLGEQFF.

At least ten counts were recorded for this clonotype. This chain links TRBV7-3 with TRBJ2-3; TRBD1 might be the D (6 bases). Germline CDR1 is SGHTA and CDR2 is FQGTGA. Trimming pared 4 bases from V and 5 bases from J, leaving 10 bases between. The CDR3 is made up of 13 amino acids. CDR3 nucleotide sequence: TGTGCCAGCAGCTCCCTGACAGGAGATACGCAGTATTTT. Amino acid sequence: CASSSLTGDTQYF.